The next 8 T cell receptor beta chains were all read from a single sample in a study of CD8+ T cells in alopecia areata. Indicated treatment: oral pan-JAK inhibitor, 5-10 mg twice daily. Extraction and reverse transcription of RNA yielded cDNA as the sequencing template. Sequenced by immunoSEQ multiplex PCR; TCRdb stores in-frame clones only, minus some. Of hundreds of thousands of clones in the sample, around 66% were seen once. The specimen comprised CD4+ T cells sorted from blood, sampled at approximately week 42, from a patient treated with tofacitinib. The receptors derive from a human donor with alopecia areata.

The V and J genes are TRBV9 and TRBJ1-3; the match to TRBD1 covers 8 bases. J gave up 2 bases and V 0 bases, and 7 bases lay outside the gene matches. Germline CDR1 SGDLS, CDR2 YYNGEE. The CDR3 extends over 17 amino acids. Written as DNA, the CDR3 is TGTGCCAGCAGCGTAGGGGGAGGACAGGGAACTGGAAACACCATATATTTT. This translates into CASSVGGGQGTGNTIYF.

This chain connects TRBV5-1 to TRBJ1-1; 8 bases map to TRBD1. From germline, CDR1 is SGHRS and CDR2 YFSETQ. Trimming took 4 bases from V and 3 from J; bases not matched to a gene: 5. The CDR3 length is 14 residues. The CDR3 reads CASSIQGEDTEAFF. The CDR3 DNA sequence: TGCGCCAGCAGCATACAGGGGGAGGACACTGAAGCTTTCTTT.

The CDR3 here is CATSRGGLAATGELFF. DNA for the CDR3: TGTGCCACCAGCAGAGGTGGGCTAGCGGCTACCGGGGAGCTGTTTTTT. The chain carries TRBV15 and TRBJ2-2, with 7 positions matching TRBD2. CDR3 length: 16 amino acids. Germline V gene data show CDR1 as LNHNV and CDR2 as YYDKDF (reference sequence). J gave up 5 bases and V 1 base, and 7 bases lay outside the gene matches.

The CDR3 coding sequence is TGTGCCACCAGGGAGGGATTCAACACCGGGGAGCTGTTTTTT. Its protein product is CATREGFNTGELFF. The chain uses TRBV5-4 and TRBJ2-2; the match to TRBD2 covers 7 bases. Germline assignment: CDR1 SGHNT and CDR2 YYREEE (reference sequence). V lost 9 bases, J lost 2 bases, and 7 bases stayed unmatched. CDR3 size: 14 residues.

J is TRBJ2-7 and V is TRBV11-2, with 7 bases that match TRBD1. CDR1 is SGHAT and CDR2 is FQNNGV in the germline V gene. With V trimmed by 5 bases and J by 2 bases, 6 bases remained unmatched. The CDR3 is made up of 14 amino acids. CDR3 amino acids: CASSQTTGPYEQYF. The CDR3 nucleotides are TGTGCCAGCAGCCAAACGACAGGGCCCTACGAGCAGTACTTC.

This sequence joins TRBV19 and TRBJ2-1; TRBD2 matches 10 bases. The CDR3 length is 12 residues. J lost 12 bases, V lost 5 bases, and 4 bases had no gene match. Germline V gene lookup returns CDR1 LNHDA and CDR2 SQIVND (reference sequence). CDR3 in amino acids: CASSPSGGRQFF. CDR3 nucleotides: TGTGCCAGTAGTCCTAGCGGGGGTCGGCAGTTCTTC.

The rearrangement joins TRBV4-3 to TRBJ1-2; D ambiguous. V was trimmed by 1 base and J by 11 bases, leaving 11 bases between them. The CDR3 sequence is 12 residues long. The V gene's germline CDR1 is LGHNA and CDR2 YSLEER. The CDR3 is CASSQAGWSYTF. The DNA of the CDR3 is TGCGCCAGCAGCCAAGCAGGCTGGAGTTACACCTTC.

This clone has at least ten counts. The V gene is TRBV19, the J gene TRBJ2-3; 13 positions match TRBD2. Germline lookup yields CDR1 LNHDA and CDR2 SQIVND (reference sequence). V lost 3 bases to trimming and J lost 2 bases; unmatched junction nucleotides: 5. The CDR3 loop spans 17 amino acids. For the CDR3, the DNA is TGTGCCAGTAGTATGCTACTAGCGGGGGGGAACACAGATACGCAGTATTTT. It encodes CASSMLLAGGNTDTQYF.